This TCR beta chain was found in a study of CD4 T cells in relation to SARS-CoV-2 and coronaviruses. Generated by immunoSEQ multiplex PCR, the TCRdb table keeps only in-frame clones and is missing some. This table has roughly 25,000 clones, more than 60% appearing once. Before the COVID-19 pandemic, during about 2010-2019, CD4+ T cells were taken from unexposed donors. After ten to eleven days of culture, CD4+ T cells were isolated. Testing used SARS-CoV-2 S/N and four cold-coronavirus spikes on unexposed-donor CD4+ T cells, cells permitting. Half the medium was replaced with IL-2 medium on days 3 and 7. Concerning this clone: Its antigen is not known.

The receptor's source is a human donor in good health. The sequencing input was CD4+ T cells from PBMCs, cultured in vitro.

The CDR3 loop is CASSVAILAGDNEQFF. CDR3 bases: TGTGCCAGCAGCGTAGCTATACTAGCGGGAGACAATGAGCAGTTCTTC. This sequence joins TRBV9 and TRBJ2-1; 11 nucleotides agree with TRBD2. The trim removed 0 bases at V and 5 bases at J, leaving 4 bases unmatched. The length of the CDR3 is 16 residues. Germline CDR1 reads SGDLS; CDR2 reads YYNGEE.